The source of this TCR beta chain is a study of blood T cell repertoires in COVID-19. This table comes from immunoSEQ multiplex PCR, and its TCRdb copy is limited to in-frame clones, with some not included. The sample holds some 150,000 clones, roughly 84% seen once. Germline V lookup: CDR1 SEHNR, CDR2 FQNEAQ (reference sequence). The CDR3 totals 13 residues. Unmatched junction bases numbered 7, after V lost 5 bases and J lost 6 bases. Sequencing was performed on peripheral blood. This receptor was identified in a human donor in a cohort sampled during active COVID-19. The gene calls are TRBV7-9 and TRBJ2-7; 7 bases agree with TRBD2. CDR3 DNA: TGTGCCAGCAGCCTTCAGACTAGCATCGAGCAGTACTTC. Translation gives CASSLQTSIEQYF. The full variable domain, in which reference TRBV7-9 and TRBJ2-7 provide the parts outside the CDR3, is DTGVSQNPRHKITKRGQNVTFRCDPISEHNRLYWYRQTLGQGPEFLTYFQNEAQLEKSRLLSDRFSAERPKGSFSTLEIQRTEQGDSAMYLCASSLQTSIEQYFGPGTRLTVT.